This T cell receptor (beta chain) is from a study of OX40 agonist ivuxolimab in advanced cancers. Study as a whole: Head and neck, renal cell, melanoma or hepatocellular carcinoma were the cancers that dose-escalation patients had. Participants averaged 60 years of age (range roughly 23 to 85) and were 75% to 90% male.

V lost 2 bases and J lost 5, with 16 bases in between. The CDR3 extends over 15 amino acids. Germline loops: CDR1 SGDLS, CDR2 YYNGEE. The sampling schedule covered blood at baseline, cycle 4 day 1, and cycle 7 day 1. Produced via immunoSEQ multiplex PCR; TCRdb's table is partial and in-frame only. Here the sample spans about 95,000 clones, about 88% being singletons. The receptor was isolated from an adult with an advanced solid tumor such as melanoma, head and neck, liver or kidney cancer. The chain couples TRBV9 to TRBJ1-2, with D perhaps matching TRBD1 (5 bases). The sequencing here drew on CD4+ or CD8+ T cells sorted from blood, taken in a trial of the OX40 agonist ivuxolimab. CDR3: CASSVSSGAPYGYTF. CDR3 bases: TGTGCCAGCAGCGTCTCGTCTGGGGCCCCTTATGGCTACACCTTC.